These 13 T cell receptor beta chains came from one sample sequenced in a study of control samples from healthy donors and cancer patients. The method was immunoSEQ multiplex PCR; TCRdb's version includes in-frame clones alone and lacks a portion of them. The sample contains about 45,000 clones, over 65% of which appear only once. Sequencing was carried out using formalin-fixed, paraffin-embedded tissue. The receptors were gathered from a male donor with melanoma.

Points on this clone: One end of the junction does not line up with germline, which may come from a read error. CDR3 sequence: CTSSSLGGLQETQYF. In DNA form, the CDR3 reads TGTACCAGCAGTTCCCTTGGGGGGCTCCAAGAAACCCAGTACTTC. This chain joins TRBV6-5 and TRBJ2-5; D assignment may be TRBD1 or TRBD2 (6 bases each). From germline, CDR1 is MNHEY and CDR2 SVGAGI. The CDR3 consists of 15 residues.

This chain joins TRBV7-9 and TRBJ2-2; D is unresolved. Trimming left V 0 bases short and J 0 bases short, with 2 bases between. The CDR3 extends over 14 amino acids. In germline, CDR1 is SEHNR, CDR2 FQNEAQ (reference sequence). The CDR3 DNA is TGTGCCAGCAGCTTAGCCTCGAACACCGGGGAGCTGTTTTTT. It specifies CASSLASNTGELFF. The full variable domain, completed using reference TRBV7-9 and TRBJ2-2, is DTGVSQNPRHKITKRGQNVTFRCDPISEHNRLYWYRQTLGQGPEFLTYFQNEAQLEKSRLLSDRFSAERPKGSFSTLEIQRTEQGDSAMYLCASSLASNTGELFFGEGSRLTVL.

This clone was detected once. Germline is not matched at one junction end, which may reflect a read error. J is TRBJ1-6 and V is TRBV5-6; TRBD1 might be the D (5 bases). The CDR3 has 14 residues. CDR1 and CDR2 from the germline V gene are SGHDT and YYEEEE. The CDR3 region has the DNA TGTGTCAGCAGCCTGCGGGGGATCAATTCACCCCTCCACTTT. Encoded protein: CVSSLRGINSPLHF.

The chain uses TRBV10-3 and TRBJ2-1, with D unresolved. The CDR3 contains 12 residues. Trimming left V 10 bases short and J 7 bases short, with 14 bases between. Germline CDR1 and CDR2: ENHRY and SYGVKD. As DNA, the CDR3 is TGTGCCAGTACCGGAAACGAGAATGAGCAGTTCTTC. Translating it yields CASTGNENEQFF.

The chain couples TRBV30 to TRBJ1-3; D might be TRBD1 (5 bases). The CDR3 contains 15 residues. Deletions cut 3 bases from V and 3 bases from J, with 15 bases between. Germline assignment: CDR1 GTSNPN and CDR2 SVGIG (reference sequence). CDR3 protein: CAWRTEQRYGNTIYF. In DNA, the CDR3 is TGTGCCTGGAGGACAGAGCAACGATATGGAAACACCATATATTTT.

V usage is TRBV3-1 (or the pseudogene TRBV3-2) and J usage is TRBJ1-4; D is ambiguous. This CDR3 is 12 amino acids long. Germline V gives CDR1 LGHDT, CDR2 YNNKEL (reference sequence). Trimming left V 1 base short and J 8 bases short, with 5 bases between. This CDR3 is CASSQVREKLFF. Written as DNA, the CDR3 is TGTGCCAGCAGCCAAGTAAGGGAAAAACTGTTTTTT.

The chain recombines TRBV10-3 with TRBJ2-1, with TRBD2 identical over 11 bases. In germline, CDR1 is ENHRY, CDR2 SYGVKD. The CDR3 length is 15 residues. V was pared by 7 bases and J by 9 bases, with 11 bases of the junction left unmatched. CDR3 bases: TGTGCCATCACGGGGACTAGCGGTCCAAGGAGTGAGCAGTTCTTC. Its translation: CAITGTSGPRSEQFF.

This rearrangement joins TRBV2 to TRBJ2-1; possibly TRBD1 for D (5 bases). V was clipped by 3 bases and J by 5 bases, with 8 bases between them. The germline gives CDR1 SNHLY, CDR2 FYNNEI. The CDR3 runs 13 residues. CDR3 region: CASSEGLNNEQFF. CDR3 bases: TGTGCCAGCAGTGAGGGGCTTAACAATGAGCAGTTCTTC.

In its sample, this clone was seen a few times. Sequence at one end of the junction differs from germline and may be a read error. The chain has TRBV14 and TRBJ2-7, with D maybe TRBD1 (6 bases). This CDR3 is built from 14 residues. Germline CDR1 reads SGHDN; CDR2 reads FVKESK. The CDR3 loop is CANSQERQGYEQYF. DNA of the CDR3: TGTGCCAACAGCCAAGAAAGGCAGGGGTACGAGCAGTACTTC.

There are many counts of this clone. The chain has TRBV6-4 and TRBJ2-3, with D unresolved. Germline V gene data show CDR1 as MRHNA and CDR2 as SNTAGT. This CDR3 has 14 residues. V lost 0 bases, J lost 6 bases, and 10 bases lay in between. CDR3 amino acids: CASSDSGPRDTQYF. The CDR3 nucleotides are TGTGCCAGCAGTGACTCGGGCCCTCGCGATACGCAGTATTTT.

The chain recombines TRBV19 with TRBJ1-2, with D maybe TRBD1 (5 bases). The ends were cut back, 3 bases at V and 7 bases at J, with 12 bases in the middle. CDR3 length: 13 amino acids. Germline V gene data show CDR1 as LNHDA and CDR2 as SQIVND (reference sequence). CDR3 in DNA: TGTGCCAGTAGTATGCACCCTCAGGGTGGCTACACCTTC. This codes for CASSMHPQGGYTF.

CDR3 sequence reads: CASSQENTGAYGYTF. The CDR3 bases are TGCGCCAGCAGCCAGGAGAATACCGGTGCCTATGGCTACACCTTC. This rearrangement joins TRBV4-1 to TRBJ1-2; no reliable D call. The V gene's germline CDR1 is MGHRA and CDR2 YSYEKL. The CDR3 is 15 amino acids. Trimming shortened V by 3 bases and J by 4 bases, and 15 bases separated the two germline ends.

The chain recombines TRBV9 with TRBJ2-1; tentatively, D is TRBD2 (5 bases). There are 15 residues in the CDR3. Trimming removed 0 bases at V and 3 bases at J, with 10 bases between. Germline-derived CDR1 and CDR2 are SGDLS and YYNGEE. The CDR3 sequence is CASSVGASLYNEQFF. DNA for the CDR3: TGTGCCAGCAGCGTAGGGGCTAGCCTCTACAATGAGCAGTTCTTC. Variable domain in full (rest from reference TRBV9 and TRBJ2-1): DSGVTQTPKHLITATGQRVTLRCSPRSGDLSVYWYQQSLDQGLQFLIQYYNGEERAKGNILERFSAQQFPDLHSELNLSSLELGDSALYFCASSVGASLYNEQFFGPGTRLTVL.